These T cell receptor beta chains were read from a single sample in a study of cytomegalovirus exposure and HLA in healthy donors. Assay used: immunoSEQ multiplex PCR; TCRdb lists only in-frame clones, some missing. The sample has 45,000 to 65,000 clones, roughly 80% seen once. Sequencing input: PBMCs. The source of these receptors is a woman aged 40 to 50 in good health and CMV-seropositive. Both conserved end residues are part of each CDR3. The order of the fields is V gene, clone size, J gene, D gene, CDR3 protein. The D gene is left open where the match is weak. Clone size is given for some rows only: seen once, a few or many times, or a class if the clone is expanded.

TRBV5-1	.	TRBJ2-3	.	CASSLSDTQYF
TRBV19	.	TRBJ1-1	.	CASSSKTGGAEAFF
TRBV6-4	once	TRBJ1-5	.	CASPDRNSNQPQHF
TRBV5-1	.	TRBJ2-2	TRBD1	CASSPGQEGRELFF
TRBV5-4	.	TRBJ1-1	.	CASFRGLEFTEAFF
TRBV4-3	.	TRBJ1-2	TRBD1	CASSDQTGGDYGYTF
TRBV11-2	.	TRBJ2-4	.	CASSSYGNIQYF
TRBV7-2	few	TRBJ1-2	.	CASLQGPNYGYTF
TRBV11-2	.	TRBJ2-2	.	CASSLAAGGTGELFF
TRBV30	.	TRBJ1-1	.	CAWSVLYEAFF
TRBV2	.	TRBJ2-5	TRBD2	CASSVTGTRQGTQYF
TRBV6-5	.	TRBJ1-1	.	CASIRGARAFF
TRBV11-2	.	TRBJ1-5	.	CASSFGQNQPQHF
TRBV6-4	.	TRBJ2-5	.	CASSEKVRGFQETQYF
TRBV18	.	TRBJ1-5	TRBD1	CASSPLGTGGVQPQHF
TRBV6-6	few	TRBJ1-1	TRBD1	CASGPPRSDRGGRAFF
TRBV11-3	.	TRBJ2-2	TRBD1	CASSRLGQGHTGELFF
TRBV6-6	.	TRBJ2-7	.	CASSSTSGEQYF
TRBV9	.	TRBJ2-3	.	CASSTWTASTDTQYF
TRBV5-6	once	TRBJ2-2	.	CASSPSGTGELFF
TRBV5-1	.	TRBJ1-1	TRBD1	CASSIRQGRSTEAFF
TRBV5-4	.	TRBJ2-3	.	CASSLGGGRLTDTQYF
TRBV27	.	TRBJ1-4	.	CASPILFF
TRBV5-6	.	TRBJ2-2	.	CASSLYQGMNTGELFF
TRBV7-9	.	TRBJ2-1	.	CASTDEGPSSYNEQFF
TRBV6-6	.	TRBJ1-1	TRBD1	CASRERQGGTEAFF
TRBV5-1	.	TRBJ2-7	.	CASSANSYEQYF
TRBV6-1	.	TRBJ1-2	.	CASVGRADYGYTF
TRBV7-6	.	TRBJ2-7	.	CASSPSEVHEQYF
TRBV5-4	.	TRBJ2-3	TRBD1	CASSSGTDTDTQYF
TRBV19	.	.	TRBD1	CASSMGTGFYEQYF
TRBV29-1	.	TRBJ1-1	.	CSAGEHSNTEAFF
TRBV4-3	few	TRBJ2-2	TRBD1	CASSQDWLGTGANTGELFF
TRBV9	.	TRBJ2-2	.	CASSTAGIQDTGELFF
TRBV29-1	.	TRBJ1-5	.	CSVEDPGQPQHF
TRBV5-5	.	TRBJ2-5	.	CASTLQRGTQYF